This T cell receptor (beta chain) was captured in a study of Ad26.COV2.S vaccination and SARS-CoV-2 variants. Overall study results and limits: Placebo recipients showed lower spike-specific TCR breadth than vaccinees.

Assay used: immunoSEQ multiplex PCR; TCRdb lists only in-frame clones, some missing. This sample carries roughly 380,000 clones, roughly nine tenths of them seen once, and the ten largest clones take under 5%. The CDR3 consists of 13 residues. V lost 9 bases and J lost 5; bases outside the gene matches: 7. Germline V gene sequence: CDR1 LNHDA, CDR2 SQIVND (reference sequence). As to this clone: Its antigen is as yet unknown.

The specimen was peripheral blood, collected after recovery from COVID-19. The chain joins TRBV19 to TRBJ2-3, with 8 bases matching TRBD1. This sequence was found in a human donor who had recovered from COVID-19. The CDR3 loop is CASEDREGDTQYF. The CDR3 DNA is TGTGCCAGCGAGGACAGGGAAGGAGATACGCAGTATTTT. The variable domain in full, with the rest retrieved from reference TRBV19 and TRBJ2-3, is DGGITQSPKYLFRKEGQNVTLSCEQNLNHDAMYWYRQDPGQGLRLIYYSQIVNDFQKGDIAEGYSVSREKKESFPLTVTSAQKNPTAFYLCASEDREGDTQYFGPGTRLTVL.